These T cell receptor beta chains were read from a single sample in a study of identical twins. TCRdb passed the 5' RACE reads through MiXCR, listing each CDR3 protein once. The table has 1.5 million to 2 million distinct CDR3 sequences, about 30% seen once. Sequencing was done on a sample of cord blood. These receptors came from a newborn girl in good health. The CDR3 runs from the conserved cysteine through the conserved F or W. The D gene is left open where the match is weak. Part of the rows lack a size; the others show once, few, many or a class for expanded clones.

clone_size | j_call | v_call | cdr3_length | d_call | cdr3_nt | cdr3_aa
many | TRBJ2-7 | TRBV12-3/TRBV12-4 | 16 | TRBD1 | TGTGCCAGCAGCCAGGGGGTGAGTGGTAACTCCTACGAGCAGTACTTC | CASSQGVSGNSYEQYF
NA | TRBJ1-4 | TRBV15 | 15 | TRBD1 | TGTGCCACCAGCAGAGAACCGCAGGGGGGTGAAAAACTGTTTTTT | CATSREPQGGEKLFF
few | TRBJ1-4 | TRBV13 | 15 | NA | TGTGCCAGCAGCGGGGACTCTGGTGGAGCGGAGAAACTGTTTTTT | CASSGDSGGAEKLFF
NA | TRBJ2-3 | TRBV9 | 16 | NA | TGTGCCAGCAGCACCCGAGGGCTGGAAAGCACAGATACGCAGTATTTT | CASSTRGLESTDTQYF
NA | TRBJ2-7 | TRBV27 | 13 | NA | TGTGCCGGCAGTTTATCTTTGACCTACGAGCAGTACTTC | CAGSLSLTYEQYF
NA | TRBJ2-1 | TRBV11-1 | 14 | NA | TGTGCCAGCAGCTTAGAGGCGGGAACAGGTGAGCAGTTCTTC | CASSLEAGTGEQFF
few | TRBJ2-7 | TRBV2 | 14 | NA | TGTGCCAGCACCCCATTCCGAAGCTCTTACGAGCAGTACTTC | CASTPFRSSYEQYF
few | TRBJ1-5 | TRBV2 | 12 | NA | TGTGCCAGCCACCAAGCCAATCAGCCCCAGCATTTT | CASHQANQPQHF
NA | TRBJ1-2 | TRBV4-1 | 16 | TRBD1 | TGCGCCAGCAGCCAAGATCCGCGACAGGGGGCCTATGGCTACACCTTC | CASSQDPRQGAYGYTF
few | TRBJ2-4 | TRBV20-1 | 16 | TRBD2 | TGCAGTGACACAAACCTACGGGACGGGGGGAAAAACATTCAGTACTTC | CSDTNLRDGGKNIQYF
few | TRBJ2-4 | TRBV11-2 | 15 | NA | TGTGCCAGCAGCTTCCCAGGGCGGCGCAAAAACATTCAGTACTTC | CASSFPGRRKNIQYF
few | TRBJ1-1 | TRBV29-1 | 14 | NA | TGCAGCGTTGAAGCCCGGGGGGCTAGTACTGAAGCTTTCTTT | CSVEARGASTEAFF
NA | TRBJ2-7 | TRBV10-3 | 13 | TRBD1 | TGTGCCATCAGTGAGACAGGGGCCTACGAGCAGTACTTC | CAISETGAYEQYF
few | TRBJ1-5 | TRBV20-1 | 16 | NA | TGCAGTGGCGACCGGTGCCACACTTATAGCAATCAGCCCCAGCATTTT | CSGDRCHTYSNQPQHF
NA | TRBJ2-3 | TRBV3-1 | 16 | NA | TGTGCCAGCAGCCAAGATGGCCCCGGACCCCCAGATACGCAGTATTTT | CASSQDGPGPPDTQYF
few | TRBJ1-6 | TRBV19 | 15 | NA | TGTGCCAGTAGCGAAACAGTTGCCGATAATTCACCCCTCCACTTT | CASSETVADNSPLHF
NA | TRBJ2-7 | TRBV9 | 15 | TRBD2 | TGTGCCAGCAGCCCCTTAGCGGGGGCCTTTTACGAGCAGTACTTC | CASSPLAGAFYEQYF
NA | TRBJ2-7 | TRBV29-1 | 10 | TRBD1 | TGCAGCGTCCTAGACAGGGTGGGGTACTTC | CSVLDRVGYF
few | TRBJ2-3 | TRBV20-1 | 14 | TRBD2 | TGCAGTGCTAGAGGGGGACTACTCACAGATACGCAGTATTTT | CSARGGLLTDTQYF
NA | TRBJ2-7 | TRBV20-1 | 14 | NA | TGCAGTGCTAGAGATCCCACCACCTCCTACGAGCAGTACTTC | CSARDPTTSYEQYF
once | TRBJ2-7 | TRBV6-2/TRBV6-3 | 14 | TRBD2 | TGTGCCGGCACCCCTAGCGGGAGGGCGTACGAGCAGTACTTC | CAGTPSGRAYEQYF
few | TRBJ2-7 | TRBV24-1 | 14 | TRBD1 | TGTGCCACCAGTGACACAGGGGGCTCCTACGAGCAGTACTTC | CATSDTGGSYEQYF
NA | TRBJ2-7 | TRBV12-3/TRBV12-4 | 14 | TRBD1 | TGTGCCAGCAGCAGACAGGGGGCGGCCTACGAGCAGTACTTC | CASSRQGAAYEQYF
NA | TRBJ2-7 | TRBV7-9 | 12 | NA | TGTGCCAGCAGCTTGGGAACAGAAGAGCAGTACTTC | CASSLGTEEQYF
few | TRBJ2-5 | TRBV20-1 | 13 | NA | TGCAGTGCTAGAGGAACAGACCAAGAGACCCAGTACTTC | CSARGTDQETQYF
NA | TRBJ2-7 | TRBV5-6 | 11 | NA | TGTGCCAGCAGCTCGATGGGAACCCAGTACTTC | CASSSMGTQYF
few | TRBJ2-3 | TRBV6-6 | 14 | NA | TGTGCCAGCAGTTACTGGCAGGGGGGAGATACGCAGTATTTT | CASSYWQGGDTQYF
NA | TRBJ2-3 | TRBV7-6 | 14 | NA | TGTGCCAGCAGCTTAGCCTACAGCACAGATACGCGGTATTTT | CASSLAYSTDTRYF
many | TRBJ2-7 | TRBV7-2 | 12 | NA | TGTGCCAGCAGCTTGGATGTACAGAGGCAGTACTTC | CASSLDVQRQYF
NA | TRBJ1-1 | TRBV7-9 | 13 | NA | TGTGCCAGCAGACACAGGGCTGGCACTGAAGCTTTCTTT | CASRHRAGTEAFF
NA | TRBJ1-5 | TRBV12-3/TRBV12-4 | 13 | NA | TGTGCCAGCAGTCGGACATACCTTGAGCCCCAGCATTTT | CASSRTYLEPQHF
many | TRBJ2-7 | TRBV5-1 | 14 | NA | TGCGCCAGCAGCTTGGATTTGGTTACCTACGAGCAGTACTTC | CASSLDLVTYEQYF
NA | TRBJ1-4 | TRBV12-3/TRBV12-4 | 15 | TRBD1 | TGTGCCAGCAGTCCCGGGACAGGGCTTAATGAAAAACTGTTTTTT | CASSPGTGLNEKLFF
many | TRBJ2-7 | TRBV19 | 13 | NA | TGTGCCAGCAGTATCCGGGACACCTACGAGCAGTACTTC | CASSIRDTYEQYF
many | TRBJ1-6 | TRBV7-2 | 14 | TRBD1 | TGTGCCAGCAGCAAGACAGGGGGGAATTCACCCCTCCACTTT | CASSKTGGNSPLHF
NA | TRBJ1-2 | TRBV28 | 15 | NA | TGTGCCAGCAGTTCCCCGGACGGGGGAGACGATGGCTACACCTTC | CASSSPDGGDDGYTF
NA | TRBJ2-5 | TRBV5-1 | 15 | NA | TGCGCCAGCAGCTTTTCACAGCGAGCTTACAATGAGCAGTACTTC | CASSFSQRAYNEQYF
NA | TRBJ2-1 | TRBV19 | 14 | TRBD2 | TGTGCCAGTAGTAGACTAGCGGAGCACCATGAGCAGTTCTTC | CASSRLAEHHEQFF
NA | TRBJ2-7 | TRBV20-1 | 14 | NA | TGCAGTGCTAGAGATTGGCGTAACACCTACGAGCAGTACTTC | CSARDWRNTYEQYF
NA | TRBJ2-7 | TRBV4-2 | 19 | TRBD1 | TGTGCCAGCAGCCAAACAATCGGACAGGGGTTCAGGTACGACAATGAGCAGTACTTC | CASSQTIGQGFRYDNEQYF
NA | TRBJ1-4 | TRBV6-5 | 13 | NA | TGTGCCAGCAGGGAGGGGGTAGATGAAAAACTGTTTTTT | CASREGVDEKLFF
few | TRBJ1-4 | TRBV5-5 | 15 | NA | TGTGCCAGCAGCTTGGTGCCGGTTCTTAATGAAAAACTGTTTTTT | CASSLVPVLNEKLFF
NA | TRBJ1-2 | TRBV5-1 | 15 | NA | TGCGCCAGCAGCTTAATGGCATCCTTTAACTATGGCTACACCTTC | CASSLMASFNYGYTF
NA | TRBJ1-1 | TRBV27 | 11 | NA | TGTGCCAGCAGTTTTGGGGGGAATGCTTTCTTT | CASSFGGNAFF
few | TRBJ2-1 | TRBV24-1 | 13 | TRBD1 | TGTGCCACCCAGGACAGGGGTTACAATGAGCAGTTCTTC | CATQDRGYNEQFF
NA | TRBJ1-2 | TRBV20-1 | 10 | NA | TGCAGTGTAGGGGAAAATGGCTACACCTTC | CSVGENGYTF
NA | TRBJ2-1 | TRBV20-1 | 14 | TRBD2 | TGCAGTGCTTCTAGCGGGAGACTTTTCAATGAGCAGTTCTTC | CSASSGRLFNEQFF
many | TRBJ2-1 | TRBV28 | 13 | TRBD1 | TGTGCCAGCAGTTTTCCAGGGGGCAATGAGCAGTTCTTC | CASSFPGGNEQFF